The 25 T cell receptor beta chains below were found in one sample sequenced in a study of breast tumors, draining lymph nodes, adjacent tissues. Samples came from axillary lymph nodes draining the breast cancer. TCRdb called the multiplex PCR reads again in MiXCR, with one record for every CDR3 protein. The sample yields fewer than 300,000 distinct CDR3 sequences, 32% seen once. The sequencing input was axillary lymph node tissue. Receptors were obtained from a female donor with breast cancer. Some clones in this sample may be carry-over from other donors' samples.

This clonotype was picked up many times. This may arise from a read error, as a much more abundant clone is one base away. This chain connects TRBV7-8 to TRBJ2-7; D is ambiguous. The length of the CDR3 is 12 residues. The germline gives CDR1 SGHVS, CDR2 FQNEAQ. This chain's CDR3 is CAGSLSSYEQYF. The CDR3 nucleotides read TGTGCCGGCAGCCTCAGCTCCTACGAGCAGTACTTC.

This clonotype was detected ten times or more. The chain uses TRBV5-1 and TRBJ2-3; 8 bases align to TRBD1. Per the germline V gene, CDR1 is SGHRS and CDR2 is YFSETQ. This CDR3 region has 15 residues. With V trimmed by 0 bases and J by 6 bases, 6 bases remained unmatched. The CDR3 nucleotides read TGCGCCAGCAGCTTGGTGACAGGGGTGGGCGATACGCAGTATTTT. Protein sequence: CASSLVTGVGDTQYF.

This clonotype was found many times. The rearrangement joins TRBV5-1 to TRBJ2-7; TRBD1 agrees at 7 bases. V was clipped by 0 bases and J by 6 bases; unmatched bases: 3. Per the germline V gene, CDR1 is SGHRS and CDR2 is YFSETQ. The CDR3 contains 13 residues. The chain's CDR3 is CASSLGDRVEQYF. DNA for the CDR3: TGCGCCAGCAGCTTGGGTGACAGGGTCGAGCAGTACTTC.

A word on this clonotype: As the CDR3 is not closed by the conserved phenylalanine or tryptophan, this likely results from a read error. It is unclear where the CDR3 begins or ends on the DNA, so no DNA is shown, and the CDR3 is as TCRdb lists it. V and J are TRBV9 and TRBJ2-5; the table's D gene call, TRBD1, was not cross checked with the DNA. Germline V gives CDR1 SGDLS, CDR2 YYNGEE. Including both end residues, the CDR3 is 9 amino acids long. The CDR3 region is CASSPSRDY.

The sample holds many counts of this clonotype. The CDR3 region is CATSDSYLNYGYTF. CDR3 sequence (DNA): TGTGCCACCAGTGATTCCTATCTTAACTATGGCTACACCTTC. The chain uses TRBV24-1 and TRBJ1-2; D gene ambiguous. The CDR3 consists of 14 residues. Trimming cost V 2 bases and J 1 base, with 7 bases left between them. Germline V gene lookup returns CDR1 KGHDR and CDR2 SFDVKD.

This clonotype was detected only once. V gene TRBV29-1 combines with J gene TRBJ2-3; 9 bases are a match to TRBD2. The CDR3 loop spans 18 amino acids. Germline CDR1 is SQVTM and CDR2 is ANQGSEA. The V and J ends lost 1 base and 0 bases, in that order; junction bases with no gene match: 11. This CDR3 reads CSVEGSAWLAGSTDTQYF. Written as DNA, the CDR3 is TGCAGCGTTGAAGGGTCGGCGTGGCTAGCGGGAAGCACAGATACGCAGTATTTT.

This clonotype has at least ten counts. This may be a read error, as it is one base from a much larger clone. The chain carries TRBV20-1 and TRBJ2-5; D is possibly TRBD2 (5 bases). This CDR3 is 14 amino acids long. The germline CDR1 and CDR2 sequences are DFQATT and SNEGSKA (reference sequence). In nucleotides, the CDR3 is TGCAGTGCGACGGCTAGCCGGCAGCAAGCGACCCAGTACTTC. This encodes CSATASRQQATQYF.

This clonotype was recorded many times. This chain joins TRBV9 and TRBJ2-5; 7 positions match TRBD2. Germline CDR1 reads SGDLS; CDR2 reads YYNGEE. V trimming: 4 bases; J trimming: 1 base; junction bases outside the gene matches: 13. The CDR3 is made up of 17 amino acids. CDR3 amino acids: CASSPRGGAETQETQYF. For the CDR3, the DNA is TGTGCCAGCAGCCCAAGGGGAGGGGCCGAAACCCAAGAGACCCAGTACTTC.

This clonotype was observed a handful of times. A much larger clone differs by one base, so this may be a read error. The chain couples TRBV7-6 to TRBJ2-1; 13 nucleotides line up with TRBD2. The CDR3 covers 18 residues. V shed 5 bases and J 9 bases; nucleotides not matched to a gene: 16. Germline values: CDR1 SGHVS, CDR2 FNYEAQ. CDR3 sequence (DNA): TGTGCCAGCAGCCCATACCCCCGTACTAGCGGGAGGGGCCGTGAGCAGTTCTTC. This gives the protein CASSPYPRTSGRGREQFF.

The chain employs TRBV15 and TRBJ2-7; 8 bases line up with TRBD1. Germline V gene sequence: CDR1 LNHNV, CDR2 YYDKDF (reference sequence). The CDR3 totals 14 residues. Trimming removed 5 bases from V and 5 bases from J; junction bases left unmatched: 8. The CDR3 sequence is CATSSRTGIDEQYF. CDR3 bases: TGTGCCACCAGCTCCCGGACAGGGATTGACGAGCAGTACTTC.

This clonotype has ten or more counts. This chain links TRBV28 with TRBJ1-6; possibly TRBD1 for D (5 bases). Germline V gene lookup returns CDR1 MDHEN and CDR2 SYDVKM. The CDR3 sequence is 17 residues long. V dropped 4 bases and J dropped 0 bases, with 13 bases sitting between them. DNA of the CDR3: TGTGCCAGCAGTTCCGCCGGTAGGGGCTCCTATAATTCACCCCTCCACTTT. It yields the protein CASSSAGRGSYNSPLHF.

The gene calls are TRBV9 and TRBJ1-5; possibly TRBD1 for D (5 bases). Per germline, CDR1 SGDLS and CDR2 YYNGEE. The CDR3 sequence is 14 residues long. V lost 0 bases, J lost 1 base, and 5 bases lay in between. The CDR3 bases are TGTGCCAGCAGCGTAGGGGACAGCAATCAGCCCCAGCATTTT. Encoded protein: CASSVGDSNQPQHF.

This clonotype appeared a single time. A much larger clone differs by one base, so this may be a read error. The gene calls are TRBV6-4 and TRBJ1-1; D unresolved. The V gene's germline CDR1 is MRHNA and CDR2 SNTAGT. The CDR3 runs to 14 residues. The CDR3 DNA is TGTGCCAGCAGAGATACCGACCTGAACAATGAAGCTTTCTTT. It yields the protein CASRDTDLNNEAFF.

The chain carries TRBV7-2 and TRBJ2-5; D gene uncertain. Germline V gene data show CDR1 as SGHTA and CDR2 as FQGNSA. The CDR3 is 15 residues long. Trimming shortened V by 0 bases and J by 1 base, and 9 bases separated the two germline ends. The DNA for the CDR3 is TGTGCCAGCAGCTTAGCCGGCAGCTCCCAAGAGACCCAGTACTTC. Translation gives CASSLAGSSQETQYF.

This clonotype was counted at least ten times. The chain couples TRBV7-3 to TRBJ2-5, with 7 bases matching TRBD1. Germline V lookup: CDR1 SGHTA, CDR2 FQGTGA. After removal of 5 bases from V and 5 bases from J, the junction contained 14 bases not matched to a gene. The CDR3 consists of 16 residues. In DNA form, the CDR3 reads TGTGCCAGCAGCGTCTCAGGAACAGGGGCGAGGGAGACCCAGTACTTC. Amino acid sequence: CASSVSGTGARETQYF.

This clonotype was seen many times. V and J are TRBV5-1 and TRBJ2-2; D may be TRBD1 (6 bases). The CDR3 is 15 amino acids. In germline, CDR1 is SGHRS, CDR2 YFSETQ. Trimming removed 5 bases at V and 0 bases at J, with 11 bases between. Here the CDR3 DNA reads TGCGCCAGCAGTAGGACAGTATCGAACACCGGGGAGCTGTTTTTT. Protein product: CASSRTVSNTGELFF. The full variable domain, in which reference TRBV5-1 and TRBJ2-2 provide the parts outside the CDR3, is KAGVTQTPRYLIKTRGQQVTLSCSPISGHRSVSWYQQTPGQGLQFLFEYFSETQRNKGNFPGRFSGRQFSNSRSEMNVSTLELGDSALYLCASSRTVSNTGELFFGEGSRLTVL.

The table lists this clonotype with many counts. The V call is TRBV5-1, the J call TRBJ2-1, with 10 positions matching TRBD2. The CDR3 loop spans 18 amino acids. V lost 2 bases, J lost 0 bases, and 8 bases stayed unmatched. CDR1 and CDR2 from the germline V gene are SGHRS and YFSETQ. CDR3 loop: CASSFGLAAAPSYNEQFF. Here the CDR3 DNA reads TGCGCCAGCAGCTTTGGACTAGCGGCAGCTCCCTCCTACAATGAGCAGTTCTTC.

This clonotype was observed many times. The CDR3: CSARTSVNTGELFF. The CDR3, as DNA: TGCAGTGCTAGAACTAGCGTCAACACCGGGGAGCTGTTTTTT. The rearrangement uses TRBV20-1 and TRBJ2-2; TRBD2 matches 7 bases. The germline V gene encodes CDR1 DFQATT and CDR2 SNEGSKA (reference sequence). The CDR3 length is 14 residues. Unmatched junction bases numbered 2, after V lost 2 bases and J lost 2 bases.

The CDR3 spells CAIRASGTASNEKLFF. The CDR3 DNA follows: TGTGCCATCAGAGCCTCCGGGACTGCTAGTAATGAAAAACTGTTTTTT. V and J are TRBV10-3 and TRBJ1-4, with D possibly TRBD1 on 5 matching bases. This CDR3 comprises 16 residues. Per the germline V gene, CDR1 is ENHRY and CDR2 is SYGVKD. V lost 6 bases to trimming and J lost 4 bases, with 18 bases between them.

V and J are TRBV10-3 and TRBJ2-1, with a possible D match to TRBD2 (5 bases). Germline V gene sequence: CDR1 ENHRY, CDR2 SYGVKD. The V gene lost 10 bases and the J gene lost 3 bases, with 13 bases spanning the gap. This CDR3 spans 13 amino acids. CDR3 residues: CATQPGSYNEQFF. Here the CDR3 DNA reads TGTGCCACTCAACCGGGAAGCTACAATGAGCAGTTCTTC.

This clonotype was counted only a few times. This CDR3 is CASSFRTTTGELFF. CDR3 nucleotide sequence: TGTGCCAGCAGTTTTCGGACTACCACCGGGGAGCTGTTTTTT. The V call is TRBV27, the J call TRBJ2-2, with a possible D match to TRBD2 (6 bases). Germline V CDR1 and CDR2: MNHEY, SMNVEV (reference sequence). Trimming cost V 3 bases and J 4 bases, with 9 bases left between them. The CDR3 consists of 14 residues.

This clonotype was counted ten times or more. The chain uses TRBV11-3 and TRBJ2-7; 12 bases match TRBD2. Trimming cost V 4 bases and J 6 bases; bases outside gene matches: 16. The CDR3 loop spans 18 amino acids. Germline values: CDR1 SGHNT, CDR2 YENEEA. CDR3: CASSSLRRTSGNPFEQYF. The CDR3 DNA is TGTGCCAGCAGCTCACTACGGCGGACTAGCGGGAACCCATTCGAGCAGTACTTC.

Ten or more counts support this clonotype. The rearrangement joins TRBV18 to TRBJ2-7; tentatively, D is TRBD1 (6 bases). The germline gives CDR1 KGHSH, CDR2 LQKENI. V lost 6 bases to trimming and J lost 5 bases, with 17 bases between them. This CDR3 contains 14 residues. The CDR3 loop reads CASSPTRAGDEQYF. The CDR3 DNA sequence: TGTGCCAGCTCTCCCACGCGGGCAGGGGACGAGCAGTACTTC.

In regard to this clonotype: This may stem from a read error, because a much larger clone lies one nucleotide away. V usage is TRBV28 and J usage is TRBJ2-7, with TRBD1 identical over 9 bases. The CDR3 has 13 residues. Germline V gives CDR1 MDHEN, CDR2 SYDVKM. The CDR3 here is CASRSGTGSEQHF. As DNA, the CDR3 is TGTGCCAGCAGATCCGGGACAGGGAGCGAGCAGCACTTC.

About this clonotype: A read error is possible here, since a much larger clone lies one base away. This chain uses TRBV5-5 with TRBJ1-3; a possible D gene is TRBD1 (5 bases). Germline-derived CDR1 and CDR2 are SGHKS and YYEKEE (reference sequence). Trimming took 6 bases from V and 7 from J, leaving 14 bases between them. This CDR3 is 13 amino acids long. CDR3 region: CASTPPRANTIYF. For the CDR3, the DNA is TGTGCCAGCACCCCTCCCAGGGCCAACACCATATATTTT.